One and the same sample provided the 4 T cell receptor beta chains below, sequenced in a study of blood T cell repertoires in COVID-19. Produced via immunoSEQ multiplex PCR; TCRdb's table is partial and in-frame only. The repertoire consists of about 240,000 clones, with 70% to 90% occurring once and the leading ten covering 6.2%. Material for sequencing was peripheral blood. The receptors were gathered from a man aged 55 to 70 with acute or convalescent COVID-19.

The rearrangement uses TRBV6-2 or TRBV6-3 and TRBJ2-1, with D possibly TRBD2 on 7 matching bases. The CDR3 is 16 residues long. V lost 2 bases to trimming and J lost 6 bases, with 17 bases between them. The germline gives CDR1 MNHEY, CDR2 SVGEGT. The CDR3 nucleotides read TGTGCCAGCAGTTACACTCGGGGGCGGGAGTCCAATGAGCAGTTCTTC. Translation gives CASSYTRGRESNEQFF.

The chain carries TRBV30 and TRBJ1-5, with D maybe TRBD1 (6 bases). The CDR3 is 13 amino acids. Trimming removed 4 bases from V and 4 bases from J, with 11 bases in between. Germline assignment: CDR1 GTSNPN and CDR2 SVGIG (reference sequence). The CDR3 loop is CAWNTGLNQPQHF. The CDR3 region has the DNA TGTGCCTGGAACACAGGGTTGAATCAGCCCCAGCATTTT. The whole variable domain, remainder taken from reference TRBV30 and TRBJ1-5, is SQTIHQWPATLVQPVGSPLSLECTVEGTSNPNLYWYRQAAGRGLQLLFYSVGIGQISSEVPQNLSASRPQDRQFILSSKKLLLSDSGFYLCAWNTGLNQPQHFGDGTRLSIL.

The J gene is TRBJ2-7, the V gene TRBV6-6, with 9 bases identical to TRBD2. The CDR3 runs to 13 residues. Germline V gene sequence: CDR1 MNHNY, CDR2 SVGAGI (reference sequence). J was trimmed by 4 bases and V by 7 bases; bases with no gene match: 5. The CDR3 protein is CASMGLAGYEQYF. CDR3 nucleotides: TGTGCCAGCATGGGACTAGCAGGATACGAGCAGTACTTC.

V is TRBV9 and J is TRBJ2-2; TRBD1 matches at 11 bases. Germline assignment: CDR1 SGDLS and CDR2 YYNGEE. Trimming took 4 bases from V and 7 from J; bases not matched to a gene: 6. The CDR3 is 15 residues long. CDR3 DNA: TGTGCCAGCAGCCTTGGACAGGGGGCGGGCGGGGAGCTGTTTTTT. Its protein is CASSLGQGAGGELFF.